The text below deals with one TCR beta chain. No antigen is known for it. Documented treatment: roughly 19 received Ad26.COV2.S at low or high dose, single or two shots; about 5 received placebo; per-sample allocation not given. Collection of samples fell on day 63 after the first vaccine or placebo injection. Participants' vaccine, an Ad26 vector, delivered Wuhan-strain SARS-CoV-2 spike. Sequenced by immunoSEQ multiplex PCR; TCRdb stores in-frame clones only, minus some. Among around 380,000 clones listed, roughly nine tenths were seen once. This sample was taken from a study of Ad26.COV2.S vaccination and SARS-CoV-2 variants. Study-wide results and caveats: Vaccinees reportedly had broad spike-specific CD8+ and CD4+ T cell responses.

V lost 2 bases to trimming and J lost 0 bases, with 14 bases between them. CDR1 is SGDLS, CDR2 YYNGEE, per germline. CDR3 length: 16 residues. Sequencing used peripheral blood, obtained in a trial of Ad26.COV2.S vaccine versus placebo. The chain employs TRBV9 and TRBJ2-5, with TRBD1 as a possible D gene (6 bases). The receptor comes from a person aged 18-60 years who received the Ad26.COV2.S COVID-19 vaccine or a placebo. The CDR3 protein is CASSVRGLGNQETQYF. CDR3 nucleotide sequence: TGTGCCAGCAGCGTCAGGGGTTTGGGGAACCAAGAGACCCAGTACTTC.